This paragraph reports one T cell receptor (beta chain). Original methodology: The authors estimated nucleated cell counts from reference gene primer amplification. Profiling relied on immunoSEQ multiplex PCR, and the TCRdb table lists in-frame clones only, not all of them. The V and J calls and the clone size are those of that table, but D and trimming were determined from the DNA. This sample has under 200,000 clones, with roughly 87% found just once. These data belong to a study of blood T cell repertoires in COVID-19. The overall study: The analysed material was cDNA or gDNA that came from T cells, B-cell-depleted T cells, or PBMCs.

Clinical history as reported by participants underpinned cohort assignment. In Cohort 3, a recovered donor had either two negative PCRs, clearance, or symptom resolution. V was clipped by 4 bases and J by 9 bases; unmatched bases: 6. Germline V gene sequence: CDR1 SNHLY, CDR2 FYNNEI. The CDR3 runs 14 residues. The chain combines TRBV2 with TRBJ2-1; 10 bases align to TRBD2. The TCR was taken from a woman in her forties or fifties who had recovered from COVID-19. The sample was PBMCs or T cells enriched from blood (not recorded which). The CDR3 nucleotides are TGTGCCAGCAGTGCGGGGACTAGCGCGTCTGAGCAGTTCTTC. Translating gives CASSAGTSASEQFF.